This is a list of T cell receptor beta chains from one sample in a study of cytomegalovirus exposure and HLA in healthy donors. Repertoires were generated with immunoSEQ multiplex PCR, while TCRdb's copy carries only in-frame clones and drops some. The sample carries about 68,000 clones, more than 80% recorded once. Sample: PBMCs. The receptors shown here come from a human donor in good health. Each CDR3 is given with its conserved first and last residue. A D gene is named only where the DNA matches it firmly. Clone size is shown for a subset of rows, as once, few, many or a class of expanded clone.

d_call j_call v_call clone_size cdr3_aa cdr3_nt
NA TRBJ2-2 TRBV14 NA CASSQGQNTGELFF TGTGCCAGCAGCCAAGGGCAGAACACCGGGGAGCTGTTTTTT
NA TRBJ2-2 TRBV5-1 NA CASRDLRGAGELFF TGCGCCAGCAGGGATCTCAGGGGGGCCGGGGAGCTGTTTTTT
NA TRBJ2-3 TRBV4-1 NA CASSHLEDTQYF TGCGCCAGCAGCCACCTAGAAGATACGCAGTATTTT
NA TRBJ2-2 TRBV5-8 NA CASSWVGQSTGELFF TGTGCCAGCAGCTGGGTAGGACAGAGCACCGGGGAGCTGTTTTTT
TRBD1 TRBJ1-5 TRBV7-8 NA CASSLTGGQVDQPQHF TGTGCCAGCAGCTTGACAGGGGGCCAAGTTGATCAGCCCCAGCATTTT
NA TRBJ1-1 TRBV9 NA CASSVRGGGTEAFF TGTGCCAGCAGCGTCCGGGGAGGAGGCACTGAAGCTTTCTTT
TRBD1 TRBJ1-2 TRBV19 NA CASKGQATRDYGYTF TGTGCCAGTAAAGGACAGGCTACAAGGGACTATGGCTACACCTTC
TRBD1 TRBJ2-5 TRBV7-9 NA CASSPGQGVETQYF TGTGCCAGCAGCCCGGGACAGGGTGTGGAGACCCAGTACTTC
NA TRBJ2-7 TRBV7-9 NA CASSLDSNEQYF TGTGCCAGCAGCTTAGATAGTAACGAGCAGTACTTC
NA TRBJ2-5 TRBV4-1 few CASSPLAVETQYF TGCGCCAGCAGCCCATTAGCGGTAGAGACCCAGTACTTC
TRBD1 TRBJ2-1 TRBV5-1 NA CASSLEGGAHNEQFF TGCGCCAGCAGCTTGGAAGGGGGCGCCCACAATGAGCAGTTCTTC
NA TRBJ2-7 TRBV21-1 NA CASSKGHASYTIYEQYF TGTGCCAGCAGCAAAGGACATGCCAGCTATACGATCTACGAGCAGTACTTC
NA TRBJ2-1 TRBV27 NA CASSLLARYNEQFF TGTGCCAGCAGTTTATTGGCTCGTTACAATGAGCAGTTCTTC
NA TRBJ2-1 TRBV5-1 once CASSSDRPYNEQFF TGCGCCAGCAGCAGCGACAGGCCCTACAATGAGCAGTTCTTC
TRBD1 TRBJ2-2 TRBV28 NA CASRETGTGELFF TGTGCCAGCAGGGAGACAGGGACCGGGGAGCTGTTTTTT
NA TRBJ2-7 TRBV7-6 NA CASSYNDMPYEQYF TGTGCCAGCAGCTACAACGACATGCCCTACGAGCAGTACTTC
TRBD1 TRBJ2-1 TRBV7-3 NA CASSLGTGGTEQFF TGTGCCAGCAGCTTAGGGACAGGGGGCACTGAGCAGTTCTTC
TRBD2 TRBJ2-1 TRBV7-3 NA CASSSQPERGPLSEQFF TGTGCCAGCAGCTCCCAGCCGGAGCGGGGGCCCCTAAGTGAGCAGTTCTTC
TRBD1 TRBJ2-2 TRBV5-6 NA CASSTWTGIIAGELFF TGTGCCAGCAGCACCTGGACAGGGATAATCGCCGGGGAGCTGTTTTTT
NA TRBJ2-7 TRBV2 NA CASSEYSEQYF TGTGCCAGCAGTGAGTATAGCGAGCAGTACTTC
NA TRBJ2-7 TRBV10-1 few CASSEAGWNEQYF TGCGCCAGCAGTGAGGCAGGCTGGAACGAGCAGTACTTC
TRBD1 TRBJ2-4 TRBV6-5 NA CASSYSGQGNIQYF TGTGCCAGCAGTTACTCGGGACAGGGGAACATTCAGTACTTC
TRBD2 TRBJ2-5 TRBV9 NA CASSVSLAGSEETQYF TGTGCCAGCAGCGTTTCACTAGCGGGGTCCGAGGAGACCCAGTACTTC
NA TRBJ2-7 TRBV14 NA CASSPLGGPISYEQYF TGTGCCAGCAGCCCTCTCGGGGGGCCGATCTCCTACGAGCAGTACTTC
NA TRBJ2-7 TRBV5-1 once CASRGTTSYEQYF TGCGCCAGCAGAGGTACTACTTCCTACGAGCAGTACTTC
TRBD1 TRBJ2-7 TRBV4-2 NA CASSQNRDRSYEQYF TGTGCCAGCAGCCAGAACCGGGACAGGTCCTACGAGCAGTACTTC
NA TRBJ1-2 TRBV10-3 NA CAISGQGMPRSNYGYTF TGTGCCATCAGTGGTCAGGGGATGCCGCGTTCTAACTATGGCTACACCTTC
TRBD1 TRBJ1-6 TRBV5-1 NA CASSTKDRGQSYNSPLHF TGCGCCAGCAGCACCAAAGACAGGGGGCAGTCCTATAATTCACCCCTCCACTTT
NA TRBJ1-2 TRBV19 NA CASSPLGGTYGYTF TGTGCCAGTAGTCCCCTGGGAGGGACCTATGGCTACACCTTC
NA TRBJ1-3 TRBV5-1 NA CASKQDGGNTIYF TGCGCCAGCAAACAGGACGGTGGAAACACCATATATTTT
NA TRBJ2-7 TRBV29-1 few CSVDRGFDEQYF TGCAGCGTTGACAGGGGATTCGACGAGCAGTACTTC
NA TRBJ1-1 TRBV7-9 NA CASSLGDRGREAFF TGTGCCAGCAGCTTAGGGGATAGGGGAAGGGAAGCTTTCTTT
NA TRBJ1-1 TRBV6-5 NA CASSYSQGNTEAFF TGTGCCAGCAGTTACTCGCAGGGGAACACTGAAGCTTTCTTT
NA TRBJ1-1 TRBV7-9 once CASTQLSEAFF TGTGCCAGCACCCAACTGAGTGAAGCTTTCTTT
NA TRBJ1-1 TRBV7-9 once CASSLFDSEAFF TGTGCCAGCAGCTTATTCGACAGTGAAGCTTTCTTT
NA TRBJ1-2 TRBV30 NA CAWSRRSYGYTF TGTGCCTGGAGCCGCCGGTCTTATGGCTACACCTTC
NA TRBJ2-1 TRBV6-6 NA CASSYSGRTRGEQFF TGTGCCAGCAGTTACTCAGGCAGAACCCGCGGTGAGCAGTTCTTC